The 27 T cell receptor beta chains listed next were all sequenced from one sample in a study of T cell repertoires in cytomegalovirus infection (dated by TCRdb to the late 2010s). The sample's treatment or condition label, in plain terms: in vitro stimulation with specific CMV peptide epitopes to enrich CMV-specific T cells. Reads for this sample came from an Illumina HiSeq 1500. The public reads were run again by TCRdb, first through fastp at Q25 and then through MiXCR, and only productive beta chains were kept. Here each entry gathers all rows of one CDR3 protein and keeps the most common genes and DNA. The sample includes roughly 120,000 distinct CDR3 sequences, with over 30% observed a single time. The ten largest make up roughly 53% of the sample. The antigens these receptors bind are not known. This specimen was CD8+ T cells from cultured PBMCs, taken from culture after CMV antigen stimulation. The receptors here all came from a human donor in good health (CMV status not recorded). Some clones in this sample may be carry-over from other donors' samples.

This rearrangement joins TRBV19 to TRBJ1-5; D perhaps matches TRBD1 (5 bases). Deletions cut 7 bases from V and 5 bases from J, with 9 bases between. This CDR3 spans 12 amino acids. Germline V gene lookup returns CDR1 LNHDA and CDR2 SQIVND (reference sequence). DNA for the CDR3: TGTGCCAGTACCTCAGGGTATCAGCCCCAGCATTTT. It encodes CASTSGYQPQHF.

The chain links TRBV6-8 to TRBJ2-7; D uncertain. Looked up from germline, CDR1 is MNHGY and CDR2 is SAAAGT. V was trimmed by 2 bases and J by 5 bases, leaving 16 bases between them. The CDR3 sequence is 15 residues long. The CDR3 loop is CASSYRTVGFHEQYF. CDR3 DNA sequence: TGTGCCAGCAGTTACCGAACAGTAGGCTTCCACGAGCAGTACTTC.

This clonotype has more than one count but fewer than ten. The chain has TRBV7-4 and TRBJ2-1; D remains unclear. This CDR3 is built from 12 residues. Trimming shortened V by 3 bases and J by 7 bases, and 7 bases separated the two germline ends. Germline loops: CDR1 SGHVT, CDR2 SQSDAQ. The CDR3 here is CASSFSSNEQFF. In DNA form, the CDR3 reads TGTGCCAGCAGCTTCTCGTCTAATGAGCAGTTCTTC.

This clonotype was recorded a few times. The chain uses TRBV7-6 and TRBJ1-2; D unresolved. Germline V gene lookup returns CDR1 SGHVS and CDR2 FNYEAQ. Trimming stripped 3 bases from V and 2 bases from J, with 13 bases between. The CDR3 has 15 residues. DNA for the CDR3: TGTGCCAGCAGCTTCATATCTACACTGAACTATGGCTACACCTTC. This encodes CASSFISTLNYGYTF.

This clonotype was observed many times. The chain joins TRBV9 to TRBJ1-2; tentatively, D is TRBD1 (6 bases). V lost 4 bases to trimming and J lost 7 bases, with 23 bases between them. The V gene's germline CDR1 is SGDLS and CDR2 YYNGEE. CDR3 length: 16 residues. CDR3: CASSPNHGRTASGYTF. The CDR3 DNA follows: TGTGCCAGCAGCCCGAACCACGGAAGGACAGCTTCTGGCTACACCTTC.

The chain joins TRBV20-1 to TRBJ1-1; D gene ambiguous. V dropped 0 bases and J dropped 1 base, with 9 bases sitting between them. CDR3 length: 14 amino acids. Germline values: CDR1 DFQATT, CDR2 SNEGSKA (reference sequence). The CDR3 here is CSARDLGRNTEAFF. As DNA, the CDR3 is TGCAGTGCTAGAGATCTGGGCAGGAACACTGAAGCTTTCTTT.

Only one count was recorded for this clonotype. This chain links TRBV4-2 with TRBJ1-4, with D maybe TRBD1 (5 bases). Trimming shortened V by 2 bases and J by 5 bases, and 12 bases separated the two germline ends. Germline lookup yields CDR1 LGHNA and CDR2 YNFKEQ. The CDR3 has 15 amino acids. CDR3 coding DNA: TGTGCCAGCAGCCAATACCAACAGGAGAATGAAAAACTGTTTTTT. Translation gives CASSQYQQENEKLFF.

This rearrangement joins TRBV27 to TRBJ2-1; D is undetermined. This CDR3 spans 12 amino acids. Trimming took 4 bases from V and 8 from J, leaving 9 bases between them. Looked up from germline, CDR1 is MNHEY and CDR2 is SMNVEV (reference sequence). CDR3 bases: TGTGCCAGCAGTTCTGATTCCCATGAGCAGTTCTTC. Protein product: CASSSDSHEQFF.

This chain joins TRBV19 and TRBJ1-1; TRBD1 might be the D (5 bases). The CDR3 sequence is 14 residues long. Trimming left V 7 bases short and J 3 bases short, with 15 bases between. Per the germline V gene, CDR1 is LNHDA and CDR2 is SQIVND (reference sequence). CDR3 protein: CASTDRGWDTEAFF. The CDR3, as DNA: TGTGCCAGTACCGATCGGGGGTGGGACACTGAAGCTTTCTTT.

This clonotype has only a few counts. The rearrangement joins TRBV7-9 to TRBJ1-5; TRBD1 matches 10 bases. The CDR3 has 14 amino acids. V shed 5 bases and J 5 bases; nucleotides not matched to a gene: 3. The V gene's germline CDR1 is SEHNR and CDR2 FQNEAQ (reference sequence). The CDR3 nucleotides are TGTGCCAGCAGCCCCGGGACAGGGGATCAGCCCCAGCATTTT. Protein sequence: CASSPGTGDQPQHF.

This clonotype was seen only a few times. This chain links TRBV7-9 with TRBJ2-1; 9 bases map to TRBD1. Germline values: CDR1 SEHNR, CDR2 FQNEAQ (reference sequence). The CDR3 is 17 residues long. V was clipped by 6 bases and J by 5 bases; unmatched bases: 14. CDR3: CASRPRDRVGVDNEQFF. CDR3 nucleotides: TGTGCCAGCAGGCCCCGGGACAGGGTCGGGGTAGACAATGAGCAGTTCTTC.

The gene calls are TRBV7-6 and TRBJ2-7, with D uncertain. The CDR3 runs to 12 residues. Germline CDR1 reads SGHVS; CDR2 reads FNYEAQ. Between the trimmed V and J ends, which lost 6 bases and 4 bases, there was a span of 10 bases. As DNA, the CDR3 is TGTGCCAGCAGAGACATGTATTACGAGCAGTACTTC. Protein: CASRDMYYEQYF. The whole variable domain, filled in from reference TRBV7-6 and TRBJ2-7, reads GAGVSQSPRYKVTKRGQDVALRCDPISGHVSLYWYRQALGQGPEFLTYFNYEAQQDKSGLPNDRFSAERPEGSISTLTIQRTEQRDSAMYRCASRDMYYEQYFGPGTRLTVT.

V gene TRBV7-9 combines with J gene TRBJ2-1; D may be TRBD2 (6 bases). The CDR3 loop spans 13 amino acids. The V gene's germline CDR1 is SEHNR and CDR2 FQNEAQ (reference sequence). V lost 7 bases and J lost 9, with 16 bases in between. CDR3 nucleotide sequence: TGTGCCAGCATAACAGGAGGGACGCTTGAGCAGTTCTTC. Amino acids: CASITGGTLEQFF.

This clonotype was seen a few times. This chain's CDR3 is CASSIPSGGNTGELFF. CDR3 DNA: TGTGCCAGCAGTATTCCTAGCGGGGGCAACACCGGGGAGCTGTTTTTT. This sequence joins TRBV12-3 or TRBV12-4 and TRBJ2-2, with 10 bases fitting TRBD2. V dropped 5 bases and J dropped 2; count of bases not matched to a gene: 5. The CDR3 length is 16 residues.

This clonotype was counted a few times. Here the CDR3 reads CASSLAGGGTEAFF. Here the CDR3 DNA reads TGTGCCAGCAGCTTGGCCGGGGGCGGCACTGAAGCTTTCTTT. The V gene is TRBV7-6, the J gene TRBJ1-1; TRBD1 might be the D (6 bases). V was cut by 3 bases and J by 4 bases, with 12 bases left in between. Germline CDR1 is SGHVS and CDR2 is FNYEAQ. The CDR3 runs 14 residues. Using reference TRBV7-6 and TRBJ1-1 for the parts outside the CDR3, the full variable domain is GAGVSQSPRYKVTKRGQDVALRCDPISGHVSLYWYRQALGQGPEFLTYFNYEAQQDKSGLPNDRFSAERPEGSISTLTIQRTEQRDSAMYRCASSLAGGGTEAFFGQGTRLTVV.

The chain combines TRBV5-1 with TRBJ1-1, with TRBD1 identical over 8 bases. After removal of 3 bases from V and 3 bases from J, the junction contained 7 bases not matched to a gene. The CDR3 has 15 residues. Germline CDR1 is SGHRS and CDR2 is YFSETQ. For the CDR3, the DNA is TGCGCCAGCAGCTCTCATAACAGGGGGGACACTGAAGCTTTCTTT. It codes for CASSSHNRGDTEAFF.

This clonotype was picked up many times. The chain combines TRBV27 with TRBJ1-1; D perhaps matches TRBD1 (5 bases). Germline CDR1 is MNHEY and CDR2 is SMNVEV (reference sequence). The CDR3 consists of 12 residues. V shed 6 bases and J shed 3 bases, with 8 bases lying between them. CDR3 loop: CASRMGDTEAFF. CDR3 DNA sequence: TGTGCCAGCAGAATGGGGGACACTGAAGCTTTCTTT.

This clonotype was counted only a few times. The V and J genes are TRBV5-1 and TRBJ2-1, with TRBD2 matching 7 bases. The germline V gene has CDR1 SGHRS and CDR2 YFSETQ. After removal of 3 bases from V and 2 bases from J, the junction contained 5 bases not matched to a gene. This CDR3 has 15 amino acids. The CDR3 here is CASSSERGTYNEQFF. The CDR3 coding sequence is TGCGCCAGCAGCTCTGAGCGGGGTACCTACAATGAGCAGTTCTTC.

This chain connects TRBV7-2 to TRBJ2-3, with D perhaps TRBD1 or TRBD2 (5 bases each). CDR1 and CDR2 (germline): SGHTA, FQGNSA. Trimming removed 4 bases from V and 2 bases from J, with 19 bases in between. This CDR3 has 17 amino acids. The CDR3 loop reads CASSYRDPHQNTDTQYF. The CDR3, as DNA: TGTGCCAGCAGCTACCGGGACCCTCATCAAAACACAGATACGCAGTATTTT.

This clonotype was picked up many times. The chain links TRBV28 to TRBJ1-6, with D hard to call. CDR3 length equals 12 residues. The V end was cut by 6 bases, the J end by 11 bases, with 11 bases between. Germline assignment: CDR1 MDHEN and CDR2 SYDVKM. The CDR3 nucleotides are TGTGCCAGCAGCCCCAAACTGGCACCCCTCCACTTT. It specifies CASSPKLAPLHF.

This clonotype was seen a few times. This chain links TRBV19 with TRBJ2-3; 8 nucleotides match TRBD1. Germline lookup yields CDR1 LNHDA and CDR2 SQIVND (reference sequence). The CDR3 sequence is 16 residues long. The ends lost 3 bases at V and 3 bases at J; junction bases unmatched: 8. CDR3 sequence (DNA): TGTGCCAGTAGTATCCCCCCCGGGACAGGAACAGATACGCAGTATTTT. The encoded protein is CASSIPPGTGTDTQYF.

This clonotype has just a few counts. V gene TRBV4-2 combines with J gene TRBJ1-3; D might be TRBD1 (5 bases). The CDR3 consists of 17 residues. Germline CDR1 is LGHNA and CDR2 is YNFKEQ. V lost 1 base to trimming and J lost 3 bases, with 16 bases between them. The CDR3 sequence is CASSQVRAGRSGNTIYF. As DNA, the CDR3 is TGTGCCAGCAGCCAAGTTCGGGCAGGGCGTAGTGGAAACACCATATATTTT.

There are many counts of this clonotype. The chain couples TRBV7-9 to TRBJ2-3; D might be TRBD2 (5 bases). The CDR3 has 15 amino acids. The germline V and J ends were trimmed by 5 bases and 1 base, with 13 bases remaining between them. Looked up from germline, CDR1 is SEHNR and CDR2 is FQNEAQ (reference sequence). The CDR3 spells CASSPPGSGTDTQYF. CDR3 coding DNA: TGTGCCAGCAGCCCCCCGGGATCAGGCACAGATACGCAGTATTTT.

The rearrangement uses TRBV28 and TRBJ2-7; the match to TRBD2 covers 10 bases. Germline CDR1 is MDHEN and CDR2 is SYDVKM. V shed 2 bases and J 3 bases; nucleotides not matched to a gene: 7. The CDR3 is made up of 16 amino acids. CDR3 sequence (DNA): TGTGCCAGCAGTTTACTGTCAGCGGGGGGGATCTACGAGCAGTACTTC. Protein sequence: CASSLLSAGGIYEQYF.

In its sample, this clonotype was seen a few times. The V gene is TRBV10-3, the J gene TRBJ2-3; 9 positions match TRBD2. The CDR3 has 15 residues. Germline V gives CDR1 ENHRY, CDR2 SYGVKD. Trimming at V came to 4 bases and at J to 2 bases, leaving 4 bases not matched to a gene. In DNA form, the CDR3 reads TGTGCCATCAGTGGAAGACTAGCGGACACAGATACGCAGTATTTT. It codes for CAISGRLADTDTQYF.

This clonotype appeared a few times. The rearrangement joins TRBV27 to TRBJ1-3; no clear D. The CDR3 is made up of 11 amino acids. Germline lookup yields CDR1 MNHEY and CDR2 SMNVEV (reference sequence). Trimming pared 4 bases from V and 2 bases from J, leaving 0 bases between. In DNA form, the CDR3 reads TGTGCCAGCAGTTCTGGAAACACCATATATTTT. This codes for CASSSGNTIYF.

This clonotype has a handful of counts. The genes are TRBV7-2 and TRBJ2-5, with a tentative D call TRBD2 (5 bases). Germline values: CDR1 SGHTA, CDR2 FQGNSA. The CDR3 is 14 residues long. Trimming cost V 2 bases and J 3 bases, with 10 bases left between them. CDR3 amino acids: CASSLYLGKETQYF. CDR3 DNA: TGTGCCAGCAGCTTATATCTCGGGAAAGAGACCCAGTACTTC.